Below, 5 T cell receptor beta chains from the same sample are listed, as sequenced in a study of T cells in Graves' hyperthyroidism and ophthalmopathy. TCR beta CDR3 sequences were amplified from RNA transcripts. HTBI primers were the set used in a first-round RT-PCR of the TCR CDR3. A single record per CDR3 protein comes from TCRdb applying MiXCR to the multiplex PCR reads. The sample carries approximately 320,000 distinct CDR3 sequences, 16% recorded once. Sequenced input: blood. The receptors shown here come from a man younger than 45 with Graves' hyperthyroidism.

This clonotype has ten or more counts. The chain links TRBV11-2 to TRBJ2-3; a possible D gene is TRBD1 (7 bases). The CDR3 is 15 residues long. Germline V CDR1 and CDR2: SGHAT, FQNNGV. Trimming removed 5 bases at V and 2 bases at J, with 14 bases between. The CDR3 region is CASSGGTALTDTQYF. For the CDR3, the DNA is TGTGCCAGCAGCGGGGGGACAGCCCTCACAGATACGCAGTATTTT.

This clonotype has ten or more counts. The rearrangement uses TRBV5-1 and TRBJ2-3; the match to TRBD2 covers 12 bases. Germline V gene sequence: CDR1 SGHRS, CDR2 YFSETQ. The CDR3 extends over 17 amino acids. J gave up 8 bases and V 4 bases, and 14 bases lay outside the gene matches. Here the CDR3 DNA reads TGCGCCAGCAGCGTCCCGACTAGCGGGAGCGGCGGTGGTACGCAGTATTTT. This codes for CASSVPTSGSGGGTQYF.

This clonotype came up a few times. The J gene is TRBJ1-1, the V gene TRBV20-1; TRBD1 might be the D (5 bases). V was pared by 1 base and J by 4 bases, with 7 bases between. The V gene's germline CDR1 is DFQATT and CDR2 SNEGSKA (reference sequence). This CDR3 spans 12 amino acids. The CDR3 is CSARGRATEAFF. CDR3 bases: TGCAGTGCTAGAGGCAGGGCCACTGAAGCTTTCTTT.

The rearrangement uses TRBV6-2 or TRBV6-3 and TRBJ2-3; 7 bases line up with TRBD1. CDR3 length: 15 amino acids. V was clipped by 5 bases and J by 6 bases; unmatched bases: 11. Germline CDR1 is MNHEY and CDR2 is SVGEGT. The CDR3, as DNA: TGTGCCAGCAGTGAAACAGGGGTACCCGCCGATACGCAGTATTTT. Protein: CASSETGVPADTQYF.

The genes are TRBV25-1 and TRBJ2-5; 9 bases are shared with TRBD1. Germline V CDR1 and CDR2: MGHDK, SYGVNS. The trim removed 6 bases at V and 4 bases at J, leaving 12 bases unmatched. This CDR3 comprises 16 residues. Written as DNA, the CDR3 is TGTGCCAGCAGGAGCCTCTCGGGACAGGGTTCAGAGACCCAGTACTTC. It specifies CASRSLSGQGSETQYF. The full variable domain, rest sourced from reference TRBV25-1 and TRBJ2-5, is EADIYQTPRYLVIGTGKKITLECSQTMGHDKMYWYQQDPGMELHLIHYSYGVNSTEKGDLSSESTVSRIRTEHFPLTLESARPSHTSQYLCASRSLSGQGSETQYFGPGTRLLVL.